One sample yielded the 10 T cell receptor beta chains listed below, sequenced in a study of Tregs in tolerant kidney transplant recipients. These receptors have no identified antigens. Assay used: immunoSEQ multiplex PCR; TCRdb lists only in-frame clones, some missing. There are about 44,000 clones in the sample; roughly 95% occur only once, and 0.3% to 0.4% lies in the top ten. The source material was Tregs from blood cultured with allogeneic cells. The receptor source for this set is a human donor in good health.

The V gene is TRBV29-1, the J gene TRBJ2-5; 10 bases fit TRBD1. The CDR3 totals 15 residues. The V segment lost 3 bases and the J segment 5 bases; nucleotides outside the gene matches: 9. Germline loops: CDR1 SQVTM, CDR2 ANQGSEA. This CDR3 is CSVDGDRGWVETQYF. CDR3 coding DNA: TGCAGCGTTGATGGGGACAGGGGCTGGGTTGAGACCCAGTACTTC.

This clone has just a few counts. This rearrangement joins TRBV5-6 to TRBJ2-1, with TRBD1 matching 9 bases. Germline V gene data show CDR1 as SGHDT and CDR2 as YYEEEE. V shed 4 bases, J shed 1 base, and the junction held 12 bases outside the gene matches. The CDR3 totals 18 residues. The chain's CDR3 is CASSHYRDRVNSYNEQFF. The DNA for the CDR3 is TGTGCCAGCAGCCATTACCGGGACAGGGTCAATTCCTACAATGAGCAGTTCTTC.

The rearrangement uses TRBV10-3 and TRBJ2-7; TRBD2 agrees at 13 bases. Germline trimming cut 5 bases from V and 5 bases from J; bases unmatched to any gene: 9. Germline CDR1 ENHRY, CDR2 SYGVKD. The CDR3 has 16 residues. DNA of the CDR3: TGTGCCATCAGTCAACTAGCGGGAGGGCCTAAGGACGAGCAGTACTTC. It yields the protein CAISQLAGGPKDEQYF.

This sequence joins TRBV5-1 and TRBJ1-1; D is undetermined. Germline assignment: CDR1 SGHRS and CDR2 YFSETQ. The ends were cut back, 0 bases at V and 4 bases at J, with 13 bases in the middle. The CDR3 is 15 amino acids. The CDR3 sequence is CASSLAALGSTEAFF. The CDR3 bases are TGCGCCAGCAGCTTGGCCGCCCTGGGGAGCACTGAAGCTTTCTTT.

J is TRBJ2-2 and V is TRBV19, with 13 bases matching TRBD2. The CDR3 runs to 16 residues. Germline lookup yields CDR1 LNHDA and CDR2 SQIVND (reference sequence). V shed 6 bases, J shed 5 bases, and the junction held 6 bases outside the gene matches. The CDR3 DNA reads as TGTGCCAGTAGACGGACTAGCGGGAGTGGGACCGGGGAGCTGTTTTTT. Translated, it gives CASRRTSGSGTGELFF.

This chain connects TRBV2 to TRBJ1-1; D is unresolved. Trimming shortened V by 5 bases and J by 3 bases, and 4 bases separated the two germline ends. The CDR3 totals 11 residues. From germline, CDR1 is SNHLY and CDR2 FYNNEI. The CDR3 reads CASSWDTEAFF. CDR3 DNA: TGTGCCAGCAGTTGGGACACTGAAGCTTTCTTT.

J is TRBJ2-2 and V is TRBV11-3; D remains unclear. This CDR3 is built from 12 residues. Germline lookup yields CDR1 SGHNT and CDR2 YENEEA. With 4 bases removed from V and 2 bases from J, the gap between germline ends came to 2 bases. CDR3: CASSSNTGELFF. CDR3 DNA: TGTGCCAGCAGCTCCAACACCGGGGAGCTGTTTTTT.

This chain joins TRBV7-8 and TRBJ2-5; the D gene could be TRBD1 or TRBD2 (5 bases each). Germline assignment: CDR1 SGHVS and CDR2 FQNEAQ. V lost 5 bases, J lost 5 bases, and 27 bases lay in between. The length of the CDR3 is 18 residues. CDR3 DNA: TGTGCCAGCAGCCCCACTACTCTCGCCGGGAAGGGGCGGGAGACCCAGTACTTC. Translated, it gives CASSPTTLAGKGRETQYF.

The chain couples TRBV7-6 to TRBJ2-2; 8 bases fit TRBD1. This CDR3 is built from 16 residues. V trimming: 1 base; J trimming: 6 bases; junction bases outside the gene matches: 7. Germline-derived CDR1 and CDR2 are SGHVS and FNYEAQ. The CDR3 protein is CASSLVPGGSSGELFF. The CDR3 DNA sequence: TGTGCCAGCAGCTTAGTCCCAGGGGGCTCGTCCGGGGAGCTGTTTTTT.

The CDR3 nucleotides are TGCGCCAGCAGCTACGGACAGGGTGCCTACGAGCAGTACTTC. Protein product: CASSYGQGAYEQYF. The chain has TRBV5-1 and TRBJ2-7; 8 nucleotides match TRBD1. J was trimmed by 2 bases and V by 3 bases; bases with no gene match: 4. Germline-derived CDR1 and CDR2 are SGHRS and YFSETQ. The CDR3 length is 14 residues.